The 27 T cell receptor beta chains given below trace back to one sample, sequenced in a study of cytomegalovirus exposure and HLA in healthy donors. With 60 Vbeta and 13 Jbeta primers, the PCR was carried out. Method: immunoSEQ multiplex PCR; TCRdb's copy keeps in-frame clones and lacks some. Of approximately 190,000 clones listed, around 86% are singletons. The sample consisted of PBMCs. The receptors were sampled from a woman in her fifties or sixties in good health and CMV-seropositive.

The chain combines TRBV9 with TRBJ2-5; 7 nucleotides line up with TRBD2. Trimming removed 4 bases from V and 3 bases from J; junction bases left unmatched: 9. Germline V gene sequence: CDR1 SGDLS, CDR2 YYNGEE. This CDR3 has 15 amino acids. Here the CDR3 reads CASSTTGGWEETQYF. The CDR3 DNA reads as TGTGCCAGCAGCACAACGGGGGGATGGGAAGAGACCCAGTACTTC.

The rearrangement uses TRBV27 and TRBJ1-4, with D possibly TRBD1 on 6 matching bases. This CDR3 has 17 amino acids. Germline-derived CDR1 and CDR2 are MNHEY and SMNVEV (reference sequence). V lost 5 bases, J lost 0 bases, and 16 bases lay in between. The CDR3 DNA is TGTGCCAGCAGTCATCTGGGTGGGGGCCCAACTAATGAAAAACTGTTTTTT. Its protein product is CASSHLGGGPTNEKLFF.

This clone was detected only once. The V call is TRBV2, the J call TRBJ2-3; the match to TRBD1 covers 7 bases. This CDR3 spans 16 amino acids. CDR1 SNHLY and CDR2 FYNNEI come from the germline V gene. J lost 5 bases, V lost 4 bases, and 12 bases had no gene match. CDR3 sequence: CASSGQGRIRGDTQYF. CDR3 coding DNA: TGTGCCAGCAGTGGACAGGGAAGAATAAGGGGAGATACGCAGTATTTT.

V and J are TRBV28 and TRBJ1-2; TRBD1 is a possible D gene (5 bases). From germline, CDR1 is MDHEN and CDR2 SYDVKM. V lost 2 bases and J 6 bases, leaving 10 bases between the germline ends. The CDR3 loop spans 13 amino acids. The CDR3 DNA reads as TGTGCCAGCAGTTTAGCGGGGGGGAATGGCTACACCTTC. As protein: CASSLAGGNGYTF.

In this sample, this clone turned up a few times. The chain recombines TRBV7-8 with TRBJ2-7, with a weak D call TRBD2 (6 bases). This CDR3 is 16 amino acids long. V lost 4 bases, J lost 3 bases, and 19 bases lay in between. CDR1 is SGHVS and CDR2 is FQNEAQ in the germline V gene. The CDR3 spells CASSSSRLALNYEQYF. The CDR3 DNA follows: TGTGCCAGCAGCTCTAGCCGGCTAGCGTTGAACTACGAGCAGTACTTC.

V usage is TRBV4-1 and J usage is TRBJ2-1, with D perhaps matching TRBD1 (5 bases). The V gene's germline CDR1 is MGHRA and CDR2 YSYEKL. V was clipped by 5 bases and J by 6 bases, with 17 bases between them. The CDR3 covers 15 residues. CDR3 coding DNA: TGCGCCAGCAGCTCCAAAGGGGTCGCTGGCAATGAGCAGTTCTTC. It translates to CASSSKGVAGNEQFF.

The chain carries TRBV5-4 and TRBJ1-1, with 7 bases that match TRBD1. Germline V gene lookup returns CDR1 SGHNT and CDR2 YYREEE (reference sequence). The J segment lost 5 bases and the V segment lost 4 bases, leaving 8 bases of the junction unmatched. This CDR3 is 14 amino acids long. CDR3 DNA sequence: TGTGCCAGCAGCCGGGACCAGGGGGAAACTGAAGCTTTCTTT. Translated, it gives CASSRDQGETEAFF.

The chain joins TRBV18 to TRBJ2-7; 9 nucleotides align to TRBD2. This CDR3 spans 16 amino acids. V lost 2 bases and J lost 0; bases outside the gene matches: 5. Germline V gives CDR1 KGHSH, CDR2 LQKENI. This CDR3 reads CASSPRSSGNSYEQYF. The CDR3 DNA reads as TGTGCCAGCTCACCAAGGTCTAGCGGGAACTCCTACGAGCAGTACTTC.

With respect to this clone: Distinct nucleotide sequences in the sample also encode this CDR3. The J gene is TRBJ2-2, the V gene TRBV7-8; D not resolved. V was shortened by 3 bases and J by 1 base, with 6 bases between the two germline ends. CDR3 length equals 14 residues. The germline V gene has CDR1 SGHVS and CDR2 FQNEAQ. The CDR3 sequence: CASSFSGNTGELFF. CDR3 coding DNA: TGTGCCAGCAGCTTCAGTGGGAACACCGGGGAGCTGTTTTTT. The complete variable domain, with remaining parts taken from reference TRBV7-8 and TRBJ2-2, reads GAGVSQSPRYKVAKRGQDVALRCDPISGHVSLFWYQQALGQGPEFLTYFQNEAQLDKSGLPSDRFFAERPEGSVSTLKIQRTQQEDSAVYLCASSFSGNTGELFFGEGSRLTVL.

This chain links TRBV28 with TRBJ1-2, with D possibly matching TRBD1 (6 bases). V lost 6 bases, J lost 4 bases, and 12 bases lay in between. The CDR3 runs 13 residues. The germline V gene encodes CDR1 MDHEN and CDR2 SYDVKM. CDR3 nucleotide sequence: TGTGCCAGCAGCTCTGGACAGATCTATGGCTACACCTTC. This codes for CASSSGQIYGYTF.

V and J are TRBV7-2 and TRBJ2-7; TRBD2 matches 12 bases. CDR1 and CDR2 from the germline V gene are SGHTA and FQGNSA. Losses at the gene ends were 5 bases for V and 2 bases for J; bases not matched to a gene: 4. This CDR3 has 15 residues. CDR3 bases: TGTGCCAGCAGCCGGACTAGCGGGGTCGCCTACGAGCAGTACTTC. Residues: CASSRTSGVAYEQYF.

The chain links TRBV7-9 to TRBJ2-3; 7 positions match TRBD2. The trim removed 7 bases at V and 0 bases at J, leaving 7 bases unmatched. CDR1 and CDR2 (germline): SEHNR, FQNEAQ (reference sequence). There are 15 residues in the CDR3. This chain's CDR3 is CASTPWGGSTDTQYF. The CDR3, as DNA: TGTGCCAGCACCCCCTGGGGGGGGAGCACAGATACGCAGTATTTT.

Concerning this clone itself: A junction end diverges from the germline sequence, so it may reflect a read error. Other DNA sequences within the sample encode an identical CDR3. The V and J genes are TRBV6-5 and TRBJ2-3; 11 bases align to TRBD2. Looked up from germline, CDR1 is MNHEY and CDR2 is SVGAGI. The CDR3 loop spans 15 amino acids. The CDR3 sequence is CASSYTGTSGDTQYF. In DNA, the CDR3 is TGTGCCAGCAGTTACACCGGGACTAGCGGTGATACACAGTATTTT.

This chain joins TRBV2 and TRBJ2-4; 9 bases fit TRBD1. Germline V gene sequence: CDR1 SNHLY, CDR2 FYNNEI. V lost 5 bases, J lost 7 bases, and 3 bases stayed unmatched. The CDR3 runs 13 residues. CDR3 sequence reads: CASSTGTGNIQYF. CDR3 in DNA: TGTGCCAGCAGTACCGGGACAGGGAACATTCAGTACTTC.

The sample holds one count of this clone. The V and J genes are TRBV5-1 and TRBJ1-1; a possible D gene is TRBD1 (5 bases). The CDR3 is 14 residues long. The germline gives CDR1 SGHRS, CDR2 YFSETQ. Trimming took 1 base from V and 4 from J, leaving 11 bases between them. CDR3 sequence: CASSLTGEGTEAFF. The CDR3 DNA is TGCGCCAGCAGCTTGACGGGGGAGGGCACTGAAGCTTTCTTT. The full variable domain, rest sourced from reference TRBV5-1 and TRBJ1-1, is KAGVTQTPRYLIKTRGQQVTLSCSPISGHRSVSWYQQTPGQGLQFLFEYFSETQRNKGNFPGRFSGRQFSNSRSEMNVSTLELGDSALYLCASSLTGEGTEAFFGQGTRLTVV.

There are a few counts of this clone. This chain uses TRBV29-1 with TRBJ1-1; 9 bases are shared with TRBD1. Looked up from germline, CDR1 is SQVTM and CDR2 is ANQGSEA. The J segment lost 5 bases and the V segment lost 6 bases, leaving 10 bases of the junction unmatched. The CDR3 length is 14 residues. The CDR3 bases are TGCAGCGTAGCAACAGGGGGCAGGGGAACTGAAGCTTTCTTT. Amino acids: CSVATGGRGTEAFF.

This rearrangement joins TRBV11-2 to TRBJ2-5, with 10 nucleotides matching TRBD2. Germline CDR1 is SGHAT and CDR2 is FQNNGV. V gave up 0 bases and J gave up 5 bases; unmatched junction bases: 9. The CDR3 is made up of 17 amino acids. The CDR3 loop is CASSLDLPAGGGETQYF. CDR3 nucleotide sequence: TGTGCCAGCAGCTTAGATCTCCCAGCGGGAGGGGGGGAGACCCAGTACTTC.

This clone was detected only a few times. The rearrangement links TRBV19 to TRBJ2-7; perhaps TRBD2 as D (5 bases). V was trimmed by 4 bases and J by 4 bases, leaving 14 bases between them. The CDR3 has 14 amino acids. Looked up from germline, CDR1 is LNHDA and CDR2 is SQIVND (reference sequence). The CDR3 DNA reads as TGTGCCAGTAGTAGTCTAGCTGGCATGTACGAGCAGTACTTC. Protein sequence: CASSSLAGMYEQYF.

The V gene is TRBV29-1, the J gene TRBJ2-5, with TRBD1 matching over 8 bases. Germline V CDR1 and CDR2: SQVTM, ANQGSEA. Losses at the gene ends were 7 bases for V and 4 bases for J; bases not matched to a gene: 8. The length of the CDR3 is 13 residues. The CDR3 spells CSAPTGALETQYF. The CDR3 DNA follows: TGCAGCGCCCCGACAGGGGCATTAGAGACCCAGTACTTC.

V is TRBV7-9 and J is TRBJ1-6; D is undetermined. Trimming removed 5 bases from V and 9 bases from J, with 11 bases in between. Germline V gene lookup returns CDR1 SEHNR and CDR2 FQNEAQ (reference sequence). This CDR3 has 13 amino acids. The CDR3 DNA follows: TGTGCCAGCAGCCCCTTGGAGGGTTCACCCCTCCACTTT. Translation gives CASSPLEGSPLHF.

This clone was detected once. This chain connects TRBV2 to TRBJ2-1, with TRBD2 identical over 14 bases. Germline CDR1 is SNHLY and CDR2 is FYNNEI. This CDR3 has 15 residues. The V gene end was trimmed by 5 bases and the J gene end by 6 bases; junction bases not matched to a gene: 3. DNA of the CDR3: TGTGCCAGCAGTCTTGGGACTAGCGGGGGCAATGAGCAGTTCTTC. Its translation is CASSLGTSGGNEQFF.

The V and J genes are TRBV5-4 and TRBJ2-7; 9 bases are shared with TRBD1. J lost 7 bases, V lost 9 bases, and 20 bases had no gene match. This CDR3 comprises 16 residues. Per the germline V gene, CDR1 is SGHNT and CDR2 is YYREEE (reference sequence). The CDR3 protein is CATGRTTGGEWWEQYF. The CDR3 DNA reads TGTGCCACAGGGCGGACCACAGGGGGCGAATGGTGGGAGCAGTACTTC.

The V and J genes are TRBV5-1 and TRBJ2-1; 8 bases are shared with TRBD2. The CDR3 runs to 17 residues. V was pared by 4 bases and J by 6 bases, with 15 bases of the junction left unmatched. From germline, CDR1 is SGHRS and CDR2 YFSETQ. The CDR3, as DNA: TGCGCCAGCAGCGCCCGAAGGGGACTAGGTATTGCCAATGAGCAGTTCTTC. This encodes CASSARRGLGIANEQFF.

This clone was counted a single time. This same CDR3 is encoded by further DNA sequences in the sample. The chain recombines TRBV5-1 with TRBJ2-3, with 16 bases aligning to TRBD2. Trimming removed 4 bases from V and 1 base from J; junction bases left unmatched: 6. This CDR3 comprises 18 residues. The germline gives CDR1 SGHRS, CDR2 YFSETQ. The CDR3 DNA sequence: TGCGCCAGCAGCCTGGGACTAGCGGGGGGGCGGGGCACAGATACGCAGTATTTT. Translated: CASSLGLAGGRGTDTQYF.

This rearrangement joins TRBV7-2 to TRBJ1-1; D may be TRBD1 (5 bases). CDR3 length equals 14 residues. Germline loops: CDR1 SGHTA, CDR2 FQGNSA. Trimming took off 5 bases at V and 10 bases at J, with 20 bases between the two ends. The DNA of the CDR3 is TGTGCCAGCAGCCAAAGTCAGGGTCCTATGGGAGCTTTCTTT. Protein sequence: CASSQSQGPMGAFF.

J is TRBJ1-4 and V is TRBV25-1; a weak D match, TRBD1 (6 bases). Germline lookup yields CDR1 MGHDK and CDR2 SYGVNS. The V gene lost 4 bases and the J gene lost 10 bases, with 10 bases spanning the gap. The CDR3 sequence is 12 residues long. DNA for the CDR3: TGTGCCAGCAGTGCTGACAGGCGAAAACTGTTTTTT. Protein sequence: CASSADRRKLFF.

The J gene is TRBJ1-5, the V gene TRBV18; no definite D call. The germline V gene has CDR1 KGHSH and CDR2 LQKENI. V was trimmed by 3 bases and J by 4 bases, leaving 7 bases between them. This CDR3 is built from 13 residues. The CDR3 is CASSPGENQPQHF. The CDR3 region has the DNA TGTGCCAGCTCACCCGGGGAGAATCAGCCCCAGCATTTT.